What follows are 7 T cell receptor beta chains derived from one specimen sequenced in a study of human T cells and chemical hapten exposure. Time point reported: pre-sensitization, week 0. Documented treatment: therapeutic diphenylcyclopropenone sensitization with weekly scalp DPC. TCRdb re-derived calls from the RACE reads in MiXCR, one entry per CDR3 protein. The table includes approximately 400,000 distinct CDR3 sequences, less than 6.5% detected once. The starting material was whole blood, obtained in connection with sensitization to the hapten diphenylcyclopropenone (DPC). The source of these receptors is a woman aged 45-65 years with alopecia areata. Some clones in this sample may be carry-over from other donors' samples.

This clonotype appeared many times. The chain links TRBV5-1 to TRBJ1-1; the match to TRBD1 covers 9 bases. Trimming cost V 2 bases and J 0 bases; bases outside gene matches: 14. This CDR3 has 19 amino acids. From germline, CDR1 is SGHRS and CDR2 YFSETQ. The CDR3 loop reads CASSFLSSGTGPMNTEAFF. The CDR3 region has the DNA TGCGCCAGCAGCTTTCTATCCTCCGGGACAGGGCCTATGAACACTGAAGCTTTCTTT.

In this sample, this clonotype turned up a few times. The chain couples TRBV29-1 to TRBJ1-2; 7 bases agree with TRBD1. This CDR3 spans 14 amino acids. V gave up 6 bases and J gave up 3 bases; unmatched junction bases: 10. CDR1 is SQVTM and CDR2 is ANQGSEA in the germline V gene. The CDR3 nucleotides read TGCAGCGTCCCTTTGGGACAGCATTACTATGGCTACACCTTC. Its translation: CSVPLGQHYYGYTF.

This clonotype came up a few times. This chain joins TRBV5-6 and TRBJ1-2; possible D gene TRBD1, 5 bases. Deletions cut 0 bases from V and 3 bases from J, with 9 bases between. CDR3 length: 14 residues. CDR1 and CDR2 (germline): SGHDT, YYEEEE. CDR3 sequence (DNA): TGTGCCAGCAGCTTGGTTGACAGCCACTATGGCTACACCTTC. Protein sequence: CASSLVDSHYGYTF.

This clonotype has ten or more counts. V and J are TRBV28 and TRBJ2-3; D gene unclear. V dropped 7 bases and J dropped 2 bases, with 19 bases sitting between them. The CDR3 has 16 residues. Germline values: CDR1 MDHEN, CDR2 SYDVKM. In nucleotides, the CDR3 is TGTGCCAGCAAATCGGGTCGGTCCCCCCACACAGATACGCAGTATTTT. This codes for CASKSGRSPHTDTQYF. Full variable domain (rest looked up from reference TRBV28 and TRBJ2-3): DVKVTQSSRYLVKRTGEKVFLECVQDMDHENMFWYRQDPGLGLRLIYFSYDVKMKEKGDIPEGYSVSREKKERFSLILESASTNQTSMYLCASKSGRSPHTDTQYFGPGTRLTVL.

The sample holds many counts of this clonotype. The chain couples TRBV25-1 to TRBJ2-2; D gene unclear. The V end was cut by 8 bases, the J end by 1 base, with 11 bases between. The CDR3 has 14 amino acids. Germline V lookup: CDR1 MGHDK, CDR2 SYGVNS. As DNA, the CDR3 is TGTGCCAGCTCCCCTTTACGGAACACCGGGGAGCTGTTTTTT. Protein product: CASSPLRNTGELFF.

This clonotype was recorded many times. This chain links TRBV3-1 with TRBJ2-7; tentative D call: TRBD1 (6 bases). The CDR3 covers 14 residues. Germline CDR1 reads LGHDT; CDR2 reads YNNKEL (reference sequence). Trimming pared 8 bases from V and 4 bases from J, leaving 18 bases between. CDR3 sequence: CASARGEVNYEQYF. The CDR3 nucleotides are TGTGCCAGCGCCAGGGGAGAAGTAAATTACGAGCAGTACTTC.

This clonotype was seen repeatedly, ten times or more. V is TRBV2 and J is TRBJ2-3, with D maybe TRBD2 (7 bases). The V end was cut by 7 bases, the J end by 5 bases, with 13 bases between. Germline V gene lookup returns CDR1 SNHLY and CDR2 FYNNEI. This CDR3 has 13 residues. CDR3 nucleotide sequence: TGTGCCAGCATGGGGCGGGGGCGAGATACGCAGTATTTT. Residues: CASMGRGRDTQYF.